The 7 T cell receptor beta chains presented below share a single source sample, sequenced in a study of cytomegalovirus exposure and HLA in healthy donors. The PCR employed 60 Vbeta primers together with 13 Jbeta primers. Clones were sequenced by immunoSEQ multiplex PCR, and TCRdb holds only the in-frame ones, with some missing. This sample has some 180,000 clones; roughly 74% occur once, and the top ten carry approximately 2.6%. The sequenced sample was PBMCs. The receptors stem from a female donor in good health and CMV-seronegative.

The CDR3 DNA is TGCGCCAGCAGCTCCTATCCGGAGCAAGAGACCCAGTACTTC. It yields the protein CASSSYPEQETQYF. The chain combines TRBV5-1 with TRBJ2-5; the D is unclear. In germline, CDR1 is SGHRS, CDR2 YFSETQ. The CDR3 loop spans 14 amino acids. The germline V and J ends were trimmed by 3 bases and 2 bases, with 11 bases remaining between them. The full variable domain, in which reference TRBV5-1 and TRBJ2-5 provide the parts outside the CDR3, is KAGVTQTPRYLIKTRGQQVTLSCSPISGHRSVSWYQQTPGQGLQFLFEYFSETQRNKGNFPGRFSGRQFSNSRSEMNVSTLELGDSALYLCASSSYPEQETQYFGPGTRLLVL.

This rearrangement joins TRBV11-2 to TRBJ2-7; the match to TRBD2 covers 8 bases. J lost 4 bases, V lost 0 bases, and 5 bases had no gene match. Germline values: CDR1 SGHAT, CDR2 FQNNGV. This CDR3 contains 15 residues. CDR3 bases: TGTGCCAGCAGCTTAGATTCAAGCGGGAGTTACGAGCAGTACTTC. It specifies CASSLDSSGSYEQYF.

This chain uses TRBV29-1 with TRBJ2-1; TRBD2 matches at 12 bases. Trimming at V came to 4 bases and at J to 9 bases, leaving 13 bases not matched to a gene. In germline, CDR1 is SQVTM, CDR2 ANQGSEA. CDR3 length: 16 residues. In DNA, the CDR3 is TGCAGCGTTGTACCGACTAGCGGGGGCCCTCGGGGTGAGCAGTTCTTC. Translated, it gives CSVVPTSGGPRGEQFF.

This clone occurred once. Here the CDR3 DNA reads TGTGCCAGCAGTTTGGGACCGGGACAGGGGTTCTACGAGCAGTACTTC. As protein: CASSLGPGQGFYEQYF. V and J are TRBV28 and TRBJ2-7; TRBD1 aligns across 10 bases. The germline V gene has CDR1 MDHEN and CDR2 SYDVKM. J lost 3 bases, V lost 3 bases, and 8 bases had no gene match. The CDR3 loop spans 16 amino acids.

This clone was seen only once. The V call is TRBV9, the J call TRBJ2-5; 11 bases are a match to TRBD2. Trimming removed 2 bases from V and 2 bases from J; junction bases left unmatched: 5. This CDR3 comprises 16 residues. The V gene's germline CDR1 is SGDLS and CDR2 YYNGEE. This chain's CDR3 is CASSVGTSGVQETQYF. CDR3 in DNA: TGTGCCAGCAGCGTCGGGACTAGCGGAGTTCAAGAGACCCAGTACTTC.

This clone has a handful of counts. V is TRBV19 and J is TRBJ1-1, with TRBD1 matching 7 bases. The CDR3 is made up of 14 amino acids. Germline V gives CDR1 LNHDA, CDR2 SQIVND (reference sequence). J lost 3 bases, V lost 3 bases, and 4 bases had no gene match. The CDR3, as DNA: TGTGCCAGTAGTATCCAGGGGACAGACACTGAAGCTTTCTTT. This gives the protein CASSIQGTDTEAFF.

This chain links TRBV6-1 with TRBJ2-5; 10 bases are shared with TRBD1. Germline CDR1 is MNHNS and CDR2 is SASEGT. Losses at the gene ends were 7 bases for V and 4 bases for J; bases not matched to a gene: 9. This CDR3 comprises 15 residues. CDR3 amino acids: CASNAGTGASETQYF. CDR3 sequence (DNA): TGTGCCAGCAACGCCGGGACAGGGGCGTCAGAGACCCAGTACTTC.